This TCR beta chain was captured by sequencing in a study of blood T cells in healthy people across ages (dated by TCRdb to between 2015 and 2017). In terms of the full investigation: In model experiments, roughly one uniquely barcoded TCR beta cDNA molecule per two T cells was captured by template switching. Using deep sequencing normalized with unique cDNA molecular identifiers, the study measured how TCR beta repertoire diversity changes with age. Four age groups were formed from the donors: young (average about 15 years), middle-aged (just under 40), aged (62) and long-lived (about 80). To avoid experimental bias, donors of different ages were distributed randomly across sequencing lanes. The study analyzed two additional independent replicas of 1 million unique cDNA reads from the same blood draw for two donors, one aged 18 to 30 and one aged 80 or older. Overall results and qualifications from the work: As age increased, observed TCR beta diversity per million T cells dropped in a roughly linear way, and a significant reduction was already evident by age 40. A strong correlation was found between observed TCR beta diversity and the percentage of naive T cells measured by flow cytometry. Compared with the aged group, the long-lived group had more naive CD4+ T cells, fewer expanded clones and increased TCR diversity, suggesting age selection. The CMV infection status of donors was not known, potentially confounding age-related changes in expanded clonotypes. Estimates of total diversity from one million sequenced T cells were regarded as lower bounds and underestimates. Bulk unsorted PBMC profiling prevented conclusive comparison of naive and antigen-experienced compartments.

Library preparation employed 5' RACE. The sequencing machine was an Illumina HiSeq 2500. A second roughly 7 to 11 cycle PCR used a sample-barcoded 5' primer and a J-beta primer mix. A unique molecular identifier was introduced onto each TCR beta cDNA molecule by a template-switch 5' adaptor carrying 12 random nucleotides. Each sample yielded at least 2.5 million CDR3-containing paired-end reads. All of the RNA was converted into first-strand cDNA using the Mint cDNA synthesis kit, with a TRBC-specific oligonucleotide serving as the primer. All cDNA was treated with uracil-DNA glycosylase and then went through a first 18-cycle PCR with the universal primers M1SS and BC2_uni_R. As for how the authors treated the data: For normalization, 1 million high-quality reads, each with a distinct molecular identifier, were randomly selected from each sample. Reads sharing molecular identifiers were discarded rather than binned into consensus sequences. MiTCR, with a Q25 quality threshold and the strictest error-elimination algorithm, was used for CDR3 identification, clonotype clustering and error correction. A nonparametric unseen species model using Euler transformation provided a lower-bound estimate of total TCR beta diversity. TCRdb trimmed public reads at Q25 via fastp, called clones via MiXCR and kept in-frame beta chains. Every distinct CDR3 protein forms one entry, paired with its most common genes and DNA. The V and J calls here are based on TCRdb, not the publication. The table for this sample lists about 730,000 distinct CDR3 sequences; 40% to 45% of them were counted only once. The ten largest clonotypes hold approximately 22% of the sample.

The donors were 40 or so Caucasian individuals from Russia, aged roughly 6 to 90 years, who were systemically healthy. Each donor gave roughly 9 milliliters of peripheral blood, drawn into EDTA-treated Vacutainer tubes. Ficoll-Paque density-gradient centrifugation was used to isolate PBMCs, with at least 6.5 million per sample. Trizol reagent was used to extract total RNA from the PBMCs, yielding at least 6 micrograms per sample. For every donor, an aliquot of PBMCs went through flow cytometry to measure the percentages of naive CD45RAhigh/CD27high T cells. This clonotype came up once. The clone's antigen remains unknown. No base qualities exist here, and no much larger clone lies one base off it. Single-read evidence is weak. This receptor was identified in a woman aged 55 to 70 in good health. The sample consisted of blood.

The nucleotide sequence reads TGTGCCAGCAGCCAGGATGTCCGGGGACTGGCCTACGAGCAGTACTTC. This gives the protein CASSQDVRGLAYEQYF. The chain is encoded by TRBV3-1 joined to TRBJ2-5; 6 matching bases give a weak D call of TRBD2. The DNA matches TRBJ2-7 better at its end, which makes the J call doubtful. Taken from cysteine to phenylalanine, the CDR3 has 16 residues. Just CDR3 DNA is preserved here, 48 bases in frame from base 1. The germline V gene encodes CDR1 LGHDT and CDR2 YNNKEL (reference sequence).